This T cell receptor beta chain was recovered during a study of T cells in Graves' hyperthyroidism and ophthalmopathy. Germline lookup yields CDR1 LNHNV and CDR2 YYDKDF (reference sequence). J lost 5 bases, V lost 0 bases, and 10 bases had no gene match. This CDR3 is built from 17 residues. TCR beta CDR3 regions were amplified from RNA transcripts. RT-PCR in the first round (using the HTBI primer set) targeted the TCR CDR3. Using its own MiXCR run on the multiplex PCR reads, TCRdb lists one record per CDR3 protein. The data contain over 650,000 distinct CDR3 sequences, 45% of them seen just once; the ten biggest clones take up less than 9.5%. It was uncontrolled infection, other autoimmune disease, pregnancy or lactation that excluded patients.

The specimen sequenced was peripheral blood or thyroid tissue (not recorded which). The sequence was obtained from an adult man with Graves' disease, either hyperthyroidism or ophthalmopathy (not recorded which). The rearrangement joins TRBV15 to TRBJ2-5; TRBD1 matches at 9 bases. The chain's CDR3 is CATSRDPGQGFEETQYF. The CDR3 DNA is TGTGCCACCAGCAGAGATCCGGGACAGGGTTTCGAGGAGACCCAGTACTTC.